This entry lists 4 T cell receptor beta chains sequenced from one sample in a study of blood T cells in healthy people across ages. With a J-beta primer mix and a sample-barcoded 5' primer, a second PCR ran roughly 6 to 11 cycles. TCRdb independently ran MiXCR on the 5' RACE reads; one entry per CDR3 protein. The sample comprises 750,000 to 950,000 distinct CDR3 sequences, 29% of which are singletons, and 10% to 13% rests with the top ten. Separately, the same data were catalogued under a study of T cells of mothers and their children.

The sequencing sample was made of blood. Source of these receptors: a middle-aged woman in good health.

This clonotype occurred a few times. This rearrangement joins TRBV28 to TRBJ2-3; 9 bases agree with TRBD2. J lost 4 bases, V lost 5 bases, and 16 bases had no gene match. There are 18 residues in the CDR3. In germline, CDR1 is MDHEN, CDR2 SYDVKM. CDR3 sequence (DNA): TGTGCCAGCAGTCCCGGGCGTGGGAGCGGGGGGACGGCAGATACGCAGTATTTT. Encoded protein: CASSPGRGSGGTADTQYF.

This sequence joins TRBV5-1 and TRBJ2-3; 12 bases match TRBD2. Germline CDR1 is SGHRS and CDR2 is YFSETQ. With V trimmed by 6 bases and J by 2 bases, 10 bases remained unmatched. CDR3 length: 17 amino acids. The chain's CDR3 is CASNSGTSGFDTDTQYF. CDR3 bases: TGCGCCAGCAACTCCGGGACTAGCGGGTTTGACACAGATACGCAGTATTTT.

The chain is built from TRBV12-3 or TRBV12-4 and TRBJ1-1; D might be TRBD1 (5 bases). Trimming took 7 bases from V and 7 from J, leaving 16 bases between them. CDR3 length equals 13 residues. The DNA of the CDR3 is TGTGCCAGCAAGCTGGGCGGGGCGGGTGAAGCTTTCTTT. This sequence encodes CASKLGGAGEAFF.

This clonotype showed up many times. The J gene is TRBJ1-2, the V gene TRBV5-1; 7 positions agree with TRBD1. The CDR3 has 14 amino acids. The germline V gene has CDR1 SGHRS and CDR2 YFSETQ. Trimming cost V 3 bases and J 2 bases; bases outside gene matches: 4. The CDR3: CASSSNRGNYGYTF. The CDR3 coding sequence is TGCGCCAGCAGCTCCAACAGGGGAAACTATGGCTACACCTTC.